This TCR beta chain was profiled in a study of T cell changes during pregnancy in multiple sclerosis. Germline V gene lookup returns CDR1 SGHAT and CDR2 FQDESV (reference sequence). The length of the CDR3 is 17 residues. Unmatched junction bases numbered 7, after V lost 5 bases and J lost 0 bases. Clones were sequenced by immunoSEQ multiplex PCR, and TCRdb holds only the in-frame ones, with some missing. The sample includes around 68,000 clones, less than 95% of them seen just once. The V call is TRBV11-1, the J call TRBJ2-2; 9 bases are shared with TRBD2. The material sequenced was peripheral blood, taken in the third trimester of pregnancy. This receptor was identified in a female donor with multiple sclerosis, enrolled in a pregnancy study. CDR3 residues: CASSGRGGRTNTGELFF. CDR3 nucleotides: TGTGCCAGCAGCGGGCGGGGGGGAAGAACGAACACCGGGGAGCTGTTTTTT.